The 4 T cell receptor beta chains below come from one sample, sequenced in a study of regulatory T cells in long-lasting Graves disease (dated by TCRdb to the early 2020s). Library creation used multiplex PCR. The sequencer was an Illumina HiSeq 4000. iRepertoire HTBI primers and Arm-PCR amplification of CDR3 regions were used to construct TCR beta libraries. TCRdb trimmed the raw reads at Q25, called clones with MiXCR and kept productive beta chains. CDR3 protein sequences are deduplicated, and each keeps its most common genes and DNA. The sample table records 300,000 to 350,000 distinct CDR3 sequences; 20% of these occur just once. The ten largest clones take up just under 30% of the sample. The time point label, as the study defines it: persistent/refractory GD, antithyroid drugs over 5 years with positive TRAb. For both TCR sequencing and RNA sequencing, RNA was extracted from PBMCs using TRIzol.

The sequencing here drew on peripheral blood mononuclear cells (PBMCs), taken when the disease was refractory, from a patient treated with antithyroid drugs. Receptors were obtained from a female donor with Graves disease.

This chain connects TRBV7-2 to TRBJ2-7; 11 bases are shared with TRBD2. From germline, CDR1 is SGHTA and CDR2 FQGNSA. The CDR3 is 14 residues long. V gave up 4 bases and J gave up 4 bases; unmatched junction bases: 3. The CDR3 DNA is TGTGCCAGCAGCTCTACTAGCGGGAGATACGAGCAGTACTTC. It translates to CASSSTSGRYEQYF. Filled out from reference TRBV7-2 and TRBJ2-7, the complete variable domain reads GAGVSQSPSNKVTEKGKDVELRCDPISGHTALYWYRQSLGQGLEFLIYFQGNSAPDKSGLPSDRFSAERTGGSVSTLTIQRTQQEDSAVYLCASSSTSGRYEQYFGPGTRLTVT.

This clonotype occurred many times. V and J are TRBV10-3 and TRBJ1-5; 11 nucleotides agree with TRBD1. After removal of 2 bases from V and 4 bases from J, the junction contained 1 base not matched to a gene. The V gene's germline CDR1 is ENHRY and CDR2 SYGVKD. CDR3 length equals 15 residues. Here the CDR3 reads CAISEGQGANQPQHF. In nucleotides, the CDR3 is TGTGCCATCAGTGAGGGACAGGGGGCGAATCAGCCCCAGCATTTT.

The chain is built from TRBV20-1 and TRBJ1-1; D is unclear. The V and J ends lost 2 bases and 7 bases respectively, with 11 bases between them. CDR1 and CDR2 from the germline V gene are DFQATT and SNEGSKA (reference sequence). The CDR3 is 12 residues long. The CDR3, as DNA: TGCAGTGCTAGATCACGGACCTATGAAGCTTTCTTT. This gives the protein CSARSRTYEAFF.

This clonotype was observed many times. The genes are TRBV29-1 and TRBJ1-1; no definite D call. V was pared by 7 bases and J by 0 bases, with 9 bases between. Germline V gene data show CDR1 as SQVTM and CDR2 as ANQGSEA. This CDR3 comprises 12 residues. The CDR3 sequence is CSATLMNTEAFF. In nucleotides, the CDR3 is TGCAGCGCAACACTTATGAACACTGAAGCTTTCTTT.